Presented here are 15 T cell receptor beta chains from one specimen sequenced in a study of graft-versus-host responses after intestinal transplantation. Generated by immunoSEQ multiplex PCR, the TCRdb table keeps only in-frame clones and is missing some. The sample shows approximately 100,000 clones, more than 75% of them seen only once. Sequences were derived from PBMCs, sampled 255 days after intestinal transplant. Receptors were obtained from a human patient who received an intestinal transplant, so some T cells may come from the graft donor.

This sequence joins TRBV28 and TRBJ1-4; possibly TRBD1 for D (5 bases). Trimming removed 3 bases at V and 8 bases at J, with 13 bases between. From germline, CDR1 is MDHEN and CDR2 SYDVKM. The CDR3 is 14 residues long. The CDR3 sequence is CASSLGRVKEKLFF. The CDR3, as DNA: TGTGCCAGCAGTTTGGGCAGGGTAAAAGAAAAACTGTTTTTT.

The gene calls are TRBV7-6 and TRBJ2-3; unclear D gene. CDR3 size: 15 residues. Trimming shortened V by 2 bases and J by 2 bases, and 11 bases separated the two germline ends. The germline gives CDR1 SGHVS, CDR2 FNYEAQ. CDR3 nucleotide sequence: TGTGCCAGCAGCTTAAGCGAAACCGACACAGATACGCAGTATTTT. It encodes CASSLSETDTDTQYF.

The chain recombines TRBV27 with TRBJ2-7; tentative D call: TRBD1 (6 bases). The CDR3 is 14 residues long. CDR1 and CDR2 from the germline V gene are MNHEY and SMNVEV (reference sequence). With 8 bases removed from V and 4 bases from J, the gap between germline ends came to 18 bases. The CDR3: CASGPSGQLYEQYV. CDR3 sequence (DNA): TGTGCCAGCGGCCCGTCGGGACAATTATACGAGCAGTACGTC.

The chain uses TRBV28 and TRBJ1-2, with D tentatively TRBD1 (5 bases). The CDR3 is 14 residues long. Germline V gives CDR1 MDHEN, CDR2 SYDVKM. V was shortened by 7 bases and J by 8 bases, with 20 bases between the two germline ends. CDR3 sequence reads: CASTPGRGARGYTF. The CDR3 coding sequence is TGTGCCAGCACCCCTGGGAGAGGGGCAAGAGGCTACACCTTC.

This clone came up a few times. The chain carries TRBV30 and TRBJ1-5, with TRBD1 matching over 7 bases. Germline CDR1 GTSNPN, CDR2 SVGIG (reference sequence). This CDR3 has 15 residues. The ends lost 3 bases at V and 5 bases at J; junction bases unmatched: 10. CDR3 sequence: CAWSHLGQADQPQHF. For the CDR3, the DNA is TGTGCCTGGAGCCACCTTGGACAGGCGGATCAGCCCCAGCATTTT. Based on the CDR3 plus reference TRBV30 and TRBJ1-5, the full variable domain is SQTIHQWPATLVQPVGSPLSLECTVEGTSNPNLYWYRQAAGRGLQLLFYSVGIGQISSEVPQNLSASRPQDRQFILSSKKLLLSDSGFYLCAWSHLGQADQPQHFGDGTRLSIL.

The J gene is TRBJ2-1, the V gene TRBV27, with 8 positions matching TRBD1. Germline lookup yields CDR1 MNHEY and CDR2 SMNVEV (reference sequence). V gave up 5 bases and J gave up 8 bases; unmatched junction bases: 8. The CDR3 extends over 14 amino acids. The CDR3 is CASSPRTGYDEQFF. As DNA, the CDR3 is TGTGCCAGCAGTCCCCGGACAGGGTACGATGAGCAGTTCTTC.

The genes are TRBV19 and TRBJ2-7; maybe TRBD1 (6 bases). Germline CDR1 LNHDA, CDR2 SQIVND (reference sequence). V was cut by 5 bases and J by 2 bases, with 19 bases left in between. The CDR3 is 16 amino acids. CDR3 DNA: TGTGCCAGTAGTGTCGCCAGTGGACAGCTCGCCTACGAGCAGTACTTC. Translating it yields CASSVASGQLAYEQYF.

The CDR3, as DNA: TGTGCCAGCAGTTTATCCTTCGGGACTAGCCTCACAGATACGCAGTATTTT. This gives the protein CASSLSFGTSLTDTQYF. The rearrangement uses TRBV27 and TRBJ2-3; the match to TRBD2 covers 9 bases. This CDR3 comprises 17 residues. The germline V gene encodes CDR1 MNHEY and CDR2 SMNVEV (reference sequence). Unmatched junction bases numbered 6, after V lost 0 bases and J lost 2 bases.

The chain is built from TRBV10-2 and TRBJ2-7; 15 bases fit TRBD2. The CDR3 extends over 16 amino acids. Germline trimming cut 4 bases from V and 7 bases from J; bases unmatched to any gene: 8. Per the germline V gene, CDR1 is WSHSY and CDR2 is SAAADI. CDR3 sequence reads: CASSGPGLAGGEEQYV. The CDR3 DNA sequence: TGCGCCAGCAGTGGCCCCGGACTAGCGGGGGGGGAGGAGCAGTACGTC.

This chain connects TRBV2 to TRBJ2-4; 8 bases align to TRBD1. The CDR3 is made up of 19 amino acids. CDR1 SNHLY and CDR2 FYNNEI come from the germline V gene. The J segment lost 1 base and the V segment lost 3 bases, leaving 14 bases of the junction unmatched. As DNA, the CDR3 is TGTGCCAGCAGTGAGCGGACAGGGTTCGAGGGAGAGGCCAAAAACATTCAGTACTTC. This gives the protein CASSERTGFEGEAKNIQYF.

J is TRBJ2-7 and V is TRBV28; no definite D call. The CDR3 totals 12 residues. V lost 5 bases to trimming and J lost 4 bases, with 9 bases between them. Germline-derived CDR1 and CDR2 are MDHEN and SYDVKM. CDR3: CASSPIRYEQYF. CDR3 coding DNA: TGTGCCAGCAGTCCAATCCGTTACGAGCAGTACTTC.

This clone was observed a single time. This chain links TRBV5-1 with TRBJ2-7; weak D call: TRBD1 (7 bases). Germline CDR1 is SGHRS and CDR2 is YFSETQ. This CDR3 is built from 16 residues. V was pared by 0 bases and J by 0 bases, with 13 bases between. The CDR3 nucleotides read TGCGCCAGCAGCTTGGGACAGGGAGGTGCCTCCTACGAGCAGTACTTC. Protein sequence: CASSLGQGGASYEQYF.

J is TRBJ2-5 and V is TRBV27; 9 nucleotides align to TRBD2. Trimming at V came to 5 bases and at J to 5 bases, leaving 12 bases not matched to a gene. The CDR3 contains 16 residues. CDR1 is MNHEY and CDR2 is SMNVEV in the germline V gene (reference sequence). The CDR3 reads CASSLGLAGGPETQYF. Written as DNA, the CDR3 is TGTGCCAGCAGTCTTGGGTTGGCGGGGGGGCCGGAGACCCAGTACTTC.

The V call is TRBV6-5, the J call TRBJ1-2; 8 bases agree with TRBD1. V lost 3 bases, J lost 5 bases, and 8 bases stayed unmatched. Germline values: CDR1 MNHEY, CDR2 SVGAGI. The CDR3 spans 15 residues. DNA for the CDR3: TGTGCCAGCAGTTATTCAAACAGGGGGTCGTATGGCTACACCTTC. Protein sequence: CASSYSNRGSYGYTF.

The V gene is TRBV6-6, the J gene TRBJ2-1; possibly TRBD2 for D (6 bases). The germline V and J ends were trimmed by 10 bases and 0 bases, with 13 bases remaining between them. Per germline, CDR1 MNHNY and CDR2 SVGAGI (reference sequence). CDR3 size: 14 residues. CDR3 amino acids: CATGTSSSYNEQFF. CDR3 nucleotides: TGTGCCACCGGGACTTCTAGCTCCTACAATGAGCAGTTCTTC.